The sequence of this TCR beta chain was determined in a study of human T cells and chemical hapten exposure. Overall study context: An approximately 2 cm by approximately 2 cm inner upper arm patch received 2% DPC for sensitization.

At least ten counts were recorded for this clonotype. Its antigen remains unknown. Study conclusions and caveats: Expanded TCRs created a significantly greater count of big CDR3 similarity clusters than controls did.

Indicated time point: patch test 1, 2 weeks after DPC sensitization. Treatment in this sample: therapeutic diphenylcyclopropenone sensitization with weekly scalp DPC. The authors' total RNA extraction used unfractionated whole blood. CDR1 and CDR2 (germline): MNHEY, SVGAGI. The CDR3 is 15 residues long. V lost 3 bases, J lost 1 base, and 7 bases lay in between. TCRdb reanalysed the RACE reads using MiXCR and keeps one entry per CDR3 protein. The sample yields approximately 41,000 distinct CDR3 sequences, about 4.2% seen once. The sequences come from whole blood, collected in connection with sensitization to the hapten diphenylcyclopropenone (DPC). The sequence came from a man over 45 with alopecia areata. Some clones in this sample may be carry-over from other donors' samples. The chain has TRBV6-5 and TRBJ2-6; D gene uncertain. CDR3 in amino acids: CASSYAPSGANVLTF. DNA for the CDR3: TGTGCCAGCAGTTATGCTCCGTCTGGGGCCAACGTCCTGACTTTC.